The next 20 T cell receptor beta chains were all read from a single sample in a study of regulatory T cells in long-lasting Graves disease. To make TCR beta libraries, researchers used iRepertoire HTBI primers and Arm-PCR of CDR3 regions. TCRdb re-called the multiplex PCR reads with MiXCR, one entry per CDR3 protein. The sample records around 400,000 distinct CDR3 sequences, about 23% being singletons. This sample's time point: persistent/refractory GD, antithyroid drugs over 5 years with positive TRAb. Scientists built the TCR library using RNA that was extracted from PBMCs. The sequenced sample was peripheral blood mononuclear cells (PBMCs), obtained when the disease was refractory, from a patient treated with antithyroid drugs. These receptors came from a middle-aged woman with Graves disease.

This clonotype was counted a few times. The chain recombines TRBV15 with TRBJ1-2; 7 bases fit TRBD1. There are 17 residues in the CDR3. With 5 bases clipped from V and 3 bases from J, the junction kept 15 bases outside the gene matches. The germline V gene has CDR1 LNHNV and CDR2 YYDKDF (reference sequence). The CDR3 region is CATSGVQGTLTDYGYTF. Here the CDR3 DNA reads TGTGCCACCAGCGGAGTACAGGGGACGCTAACGGACTATGGCTACACCTTC.

This clonotype was recorded many times. The chain carries TRBV7-9 and TRBJ1-1; 9 positions agree with TRBD1. V gave up 5 bases and J gave up 4 bases; unmatched junction bases: 8. Per germline, CDR1 SEHNR and CDR2 FQNEAQ (reference sequence). This CDR3 spans 15 amino acids. The CDR3 bases are TGTGCCAGCAGCCCACAGGGGGCGCGGGGCACTGAAGCTTTCTTT. It codes for CASSPQGARGTEAFF. The full variable domain, completed using reference TRBV7-9 and TRBJ1-1, is DTGVSQNPRHKITKRGQNVTFRCDPISEHNRLYWYRQTLGQGPEFLTYFQNEAQLEKSRLLSDRFSAERPKGSFSTLEIQRTEQGDSAMYLCASSPQGARGTEAFFGQGTRLTVV.

This rearrangement joins TRBV5-1 to TRBJ1-1; D not resolved. The CDR3 has 15 amino acids. V was pared by 0 bases and J by 6 bases, with 15 bases between. Germline assignment: CDR1 SGHRS and CDR2 YFSETQ. CDR3 sequence reads: CASSLDFPRFAEAFF. In nucleotides, the CDR3 is TGCGCCAGCAGCTTGGATTTTCCGCGGTTTGCTGAAGCTTTCTTT.

This clonotype has at least ten counts. The rearrangement links TRBV28 to TRBJ2-7; the D is unclear. CDR1 is MDHEN, CDR2 SYDVKM, per germline. The CDR3 spans 15 residues. Between the trimmed V and J ends, which lost 4 bases and 2 bases, there was a span of 15 bases. The DNA for the CDR3 is TGTGCCAGCAGTTCAGTCCTTCCGGCAACCTACGAGCAGTACTTC. The encoded protein is CASSSVLPATYEQYF.

The V and J genes are TRBV6-4 and TRBJ1-5; TRBD1 aligns across 10 bases. Germline V gives CDR1 MRHNA, CDR2 SNTAGT. V trimming: 5 bases; J trimming: 0 bases; junction bases outside the gene matches: 10. This CDR3 has 18 amino acids. The CDR3 DNA follows: TGTGCCAGCAGTTGCCCCGGGACAGGGGTTCCTAGCAATCAGCCCCAGCATTTT. Its translation is CASSCPGTGVPSNQPQHF.

The sample holds many counts of this clonotype. The gene calls are TRBV10-2 and TRBJ2-5; 7 bases fit TRBD1. The ends lost 5 bases at V and 2 bases at J; junction bases unmatched: 2. CDR3 length equals 13 residues. The germline gives CDR1 WSHSY, CDR2 SAAADI. The CDR3 reads CASSQGVQETQYF. CDR3 coding DNA: TGCGCCAGCAGTCAGGGGGTACAAGAGACCCAGTACTTC.

This clonotype appeared many times. The V call is TRBV28, the J call TRBJ1-1; 7 bases line up with TRBD1. V gave up 3 bases and J gave up 1 base; unmatched junction bases: 2. The CDR3 runs 14 residues. The germline gives CDR1 MDHEN, CDR2 SYDVKM. CDR3 nucleotide sequence: TGTGCCAGCAGTTTGGGGACAGCGAACACTGAAGCTTTCTTT. Encoded protein: CASSLGTANTEAFF.

The chain combines TRBV10-3 with TRBJ1-1, with D unresolved. The V gene's germline CDR1 is ENHRY and CDR2 SYGVKD. The V end lost 4 bases, the J end lost 3 bases, and 9 bases lay between the germline ends. The CDR3 is 13 residues long. CDR3 DNA sequence: TGTGCCATCAGTGCGGGGTTAGACACTGAAGCTTTCTTT. It encodes CAISAGLDTEAFF.

The genes are TRBV20-1 and TRBJ2-5, with a possible D match to TRBD2 (6 bases). This CDR3 has 14 residues. The germline CDR1 and CDR2 sequences are DFQATT and SNEGSKA (reference sequence). The germline V and J ends were trimmed by 3 bases and 4 bases, with 15 bases remaining between them. Written as DNA, the CDR3 is TGCAGTGCTAGGCTCCCGGGAGAGAGAGAGACCCAGTACTTC. Translating gives CSARLPGERETQYF.

A few counts support this clonotype. A read error may be the cause here, since a much bigger clone is one base away. The chain recombines TRBV28 with TRBJ2-7; 8 bases line up with TRBD2. The germline CDR1 and CDR2 sequences are MDHEN and SYDVKM. The CDR3 runs 14 residues. V was pared by 7 bases and J by 5 bases, with 10 bases of the junction left unmatched. CDR3 sequence reads: CASTLSGRRDEQYF. The DNA for the CDR3 is TGTGCCAGCACGCTCAGCGGGAGACGCGACGAGCAGTACTTC. Full variable domain (missing parts from reference TRBV28 and TRBJ2-7): DVKVTQSSRYLVKRTGEKVFLECVQDMDHENMFWYRQDPGLGLRLIYFSYDVKMKEKGDIPEGYSVSREKKERFSLILESASTNQTSMYLCASTLSGRRDEQYFGPGTRLTVT.

This clonotype was seen at least ten times. The chain recombines TRBV20-1 with TRBJ2-5; D might be TRBD1 (5 bases). The CDR3 totals 14 residues. CDR1 and CDR2 (germline): DFQATT, SNEGSKA (reference sequence). V gave up 3 bases and J gave up 5 bases, with 16 bases separating them. The CDR3 loop is CSASPQGPWETQYF. CDR3 nucleotide sequence: TGCAGTGCTAGTCCCCAGGGTCCGTGGGAGACCCAGTACTTC.

The rearrangement uses TRBV27 and TRBJ2-3; 10 bases align to TRBD2. In germline, CDR1 is MNHEY, CDR2 SMNVEV (reference sequence). With V trimmed by 8 bases and J by 1 base, 6 bases remained unmatched. The CDR3 totals 15 residues. The CDR3, as DNA: TGTGCCAGCTTTCGTCTAGCGGGAGGCACAGATACGCAGTATTTT. This encodes CASFRLAGGTDTQYF.

There are many counts of this clonotype. V gene TRBV20-1 combines with J gene TRBJ2-5; a weak D match, TRBD1 (5 bases). The CDR3 loop spans 15 amino acids. Germline lookup yields CDR1 DFQATT and CDR2 SNEGSKA (reference sequence). The V gene lost 1 base and the J gene lost 3 bases, with 15 bases spanning the gap. The CDR3 DNA reads TGCAGTGCTAGAGGGGGCGGTTGGCGCAAAGAGACCCAGTACTTC. Its translation is CSARGGGWRKETQYF.

The rearrangement uses TRBV10-3 and TRBJ2-2; 7 bases line up with TRBD1. The CDR3 loop spans 15 amino acids. CDR1 and CDR2 from the germline V gene are ENHRY and SYGVKD. The junction had 8 bases not matched to a gene; V was cut back by 7 bases and J by 3 bases. CDR3 nucleotide sequence: TGTGCCATCACCATGACAGGGATTGACACCGGGGAGCTGTTTTTT. It translates to CAITMTGIDTGELFF.

The rearrangement joins TRBV20-1 to TRBJ2-7, with 8 bases matching TRBD2. The germline V gene has CDR1 DFQATT and CDR2 SNEGSKA (reference sequence). J was trimmed by 3 bases and V by 5 bases; bases with no gene match: 6. This CDR3 spans 13 amino acids. DNA for the CDR3: TGCAGTGCTCCGGGACTAGTACTCTACGAGCAGTACTTC. Its protein product is CSAPGLVLYEQYF.

The CDR3 protein is CASSRTDQFTGELFF. The CDR3 DNA is TGTGCCAGTAGTAGGACAGACCAATTCACCGGGGAGCTGTTTTTT. V and J are TRBV19 and TRBJ2-2; D possibly corresponds to TRBD1 (6 bases). The germline V gene has CDR1 LNHDA and CDR2 SQIVND (reference sequence). Deletions cut 4 bases from V and 4 bases from J, with 13 bases between. The length of the CDR3 is 15 residues.

This clonotype was seen a handful of times. The chain employs TRBV7-8 and TRBJ2-2, with unresolved D. V lost 1 base, J lost 3 bases, and 12 bases lay in between. Germline V lookup: CDR1 SGHVS, CDR2 FQNEAQ. The CDR3 spans 16 residues. The CDR3 nucleotides read TGTGCCAGCAGCTTAGGGCAAAATATATACACCGGGGAGCTGTTTTTT. As protein: CASSLGQNIYTGELFF.

This clonotype was picked up many times. The rearrangement links TRBV28 to TRBJ2-7; 14 bases fit TRBD2. The CDR3 totals 17 residues. With 5 bases clipped from V and 0 bases from J, the junction kept 6 bases outside the gene matches. Germline V CDR1 and CDR2: MDHEN, SYDVKM. In DNA, the CDR3 is TGTGCCAGCAGTCGAAGACTAGCGGGAGGGTTCTCCTACGAGCAGTACTTC. As protein: CASSRRLAGGFSYEQYF.

V and J are TRBV29-1 and TRBJ1-3, with D unresolved. V was pared by 2 bases and J by 0 bases, with 14 bases between. This CDR3 has 16 amino acids. Looked up from germline, CDR1 is SQVTM and CDR2 is ANQGSEA. The CDR3 region has the DNA TGCAGCGTTGAACGTCGGTGGCCGGACTCTGGAAACACCATATATTTT. Translated, it gives CSVERRWPDSGNTIYF. The whole variable domain, remainder taken from reference TRBV29-1 and TRBJ1-3, is SAVISQKPSRDICQRGTSLTIQCQVDSQVTMMFWYRQQPGQSLTLIATANQGSEATYESGFVIDKFPISRPNLTFSTLTVSNMSPEDSSIYLCSVERRWPDSGNTIYFGEGSWLTVV.

There are many counts of this clonotype. The V call is TRBV12-3 or TRBV12-4, the J call TRBJ1-1, with D maybe TRBD1 (5 bases). Trimming cost V 7 bases and J 2 bases, with 20 bases left between them. The CDR3 is made up of 16 amino acids. The CDR3 spells CASTTPRAGSNTEAFF. For the CDR3, the DNA is TGTGCCAGCACCACGCCCAGGGCAGGAAGCAACACTGAAGCTTTCTTT.